Listed below are T cell receptor beta chains from one sample, sequenced in a study of blood T cell repertoires in COVID-19. Sequencing used immunoSEQ multiplex PCR; TCRdb keeps in-frame clones, though not all of them. Of 95,000 to 150,000 clones listed, about 83% were seen once; the top ten hold roughly 3.9%. Sequencing was carried out using PBMCs or T cells enriched from blood (not recorded which). These receptors were taken from a woman aged 30 to 39 who had recovered from COVID-19. The conserved cysteine and the conserved F or W are not part of the CDR3 here.

>TRBV6-6|TRBJ2-7
ASSPPGRGVFYEQY
>TRBV10-3|TRBJ2-7
AITDDRDPYEQY
>TRBV28|TRBJ2-1
ASSLWTSGIGEQF
>TRBV5-1|TRBJ1-6
ASSLGHIDGNSPLH
>TRBV12-3/TRBV12-4|TRBJ2-3
ASSLGFGGQY
>TRBV9|TRBJ2-7
ASSTDRVSSEQY
>TRBV5-4|TRBJ1-1
ASSLPGALNTEAF
>TRBV4-2|TRBJ1-2
ASSQDLGEGYT
>TRBV10-3|TRBJ2-6
AIRETGWESGANVLT
>TRBV28|TRBJ2-1
ASRDGRSINEQF
>TRBV6-4|TRBJ1-6
ASSDSTGGNSPLH
>TRBV30|TRBJ1-1
AWSVGQGAVAF
>TRBV6-5|TRBJ2-2
ASSQYTGELF